This is a list of T cell receptor beta chains from one sample in a study of cytomegalovirus exposure and HLA in healthy donors. Clones were sequenced by immunoSEQ multiplex PCR, and TCRdb holds only the in-frame ones, with some missing. Counted here are 250,000 or so clones, around 90% occurring once; the ten biggest clones make up under 0.4%. Material: PBMCs. Source of these receptors: a woman aged 18-29 years in good health and CMV-seronegative. Each CDR3 is given with its conserved first and last residue. A D gene is named only where the DNA matches it firmly. Size is stated for part of the rows, as once, few or many counts, or as a class when the clone is expanded.

D gene | clone size | J gene | V gene | CDR3 DNA | CDR3 protein
- | once | TRBJ2-1 | TRBV6-4 | TGTGCCAGCCGGAGGGACTCCGCCTACAATGAGCAGTTCTTC | CASRRDSAYNEQFF
- | - | TRBJ2-1 | TRBV5-4 | TGTGCCAGCAGCTCGGTCGGGGCCTACAATGAGCAGTTCTTC | CASSSVGAYNEQFF
TRBD2 | - | TRBJ2-2 | TRBV4-3 | TGCGCCAGCAGGGGCCAGCGGGGGGGCCAAGTAGGCACCGGGGAGCTGTTTTTT | CASRGQRGGQVGTGELFF
TRBD1 | once | TRBJ2-3 | TRBV2 | TGTGCCAGCAATTCCCCCTGGACAGGGTTGGATACGCAGTATTTT | CASNSPWTGLDTQYF
- | - | TRBJ1-6 | TRBV27 | TGTGCCAGCAGTCAGACACCGAACTATAATTCACCCCTCCACTTT | CASSQTPNYNSPLHF
TRBD1 | - | TRBJ1-2 | TRBV9 | TGTGCCAGCACCTCCCATCCGGGACAGACATATGGCTACACCTTC | CASTSHPGQTYGYTF
TRBD2 | once | TRBJ2-2 | TRBV9 | TGTGCCAGCAGCACAACCCCCCAGCTAGCGGGGGTGAACACCGGGGAGCTGTTTTTT | CASSTTPQLAGVNTGELFF
TRBD1 | - | TRBJ1-5 | TRBV10-3 | TGTGCCATCAGTGCGGATCCGTGGACAGGAAATAGCAATCAGCCCCAGCATTTT | CAISADPWTGNSNQPQHF
- | - | TRBJ2-5 | TRBV7-2 | TGTGCCAGCAGCTTAGCGCGGGTGGAGGAGGAGACCCAGTACTTC | CASSLARVEEETQYF
TRBD1 | - | TRBJ1-5 | TRBV6-1 | TGTGCCAGCGGGACAGTTTATAGCAATCAGCCCCAGCATTTT | CASGTVYSNQPQHF
- | - | TRBJ1-1 | TRBV20-1 | TGCAGTGCTACTCACACTGAAGCTTTCTTT | CSATHTEAFF
- | - | TRBJ1-5 | TRBV19 | TGTGCCGGAAAGTCAGGGTCACAGAATCAGCCCCAGCATTTT | CAGKSGSQNQPQHF
- | - | TRBJ1-6 | TRBV28 | TGTGCCAGCAGTTTGACCGGACAGACCAATTCACCCCTCCACTTT | CASSLTGQTNSPLHF
- | once | TRBJ2-2 | TRBV6-5 | TGTGCCAGCAGTTACTCGTTAGGGAGCACCGGGGAGCTGTTTTTT | CASSYSLGSTGELFF
- | - | TRBJ2-1 | TRBV5-4 | TGTGCCAGCAGCCTCGGTCCGGAGGGGATAGATACCTCCTACAATGAGCAGTTCTTC | CASSLGPEGIDTSYNEQFF
TRBD1 | - | TRBJ2-1 | TRBV11-2 | TGTGCCAGCAGACGCGGGACAGGGCTCAATGAGCAGTTCTTC | CASRRGTGLNEQFF
TRBD1 | - | TRBJ2-3 | TRBV28 | TGTGCCAGCAATTTAGGGGGCTACACAGATACGCAGTATTTT | CASNLGGYTDTQYF
TRBD1 | - | TRBJ2-1 | TRBV11-3 | TGTGCCAGCAGCTTTGCGGCAGGGGGCCACAATGAGCAGTTCTTC | CASSFAAGGHNEQFF